Given below is one T cell receptor (beta chain) in context. Its antigen is still unknown. The data stem from a study of blood T cells in healthy people across ages. Study-level points and caveats: Greater diversity and more naive CD4+ cells were seen in long-lived donors than in aged donors.

PCR was performed a second time for about 6 to 12 cycles using a sample-barcoded 5' primer and a J-beta primer mix. Every single cDNA molecule received a tag from a template-switch adaptor with 12 random nucleotides. TCRdb ran MiXCR on the 5' RACE reads and lists one entry per CDR3 protein. The table records fewer than 2,000,000 distinct CDR3 sequences, 30% to 35% of them present only once. Germline CDR1 KGHSH, CDR2 LQKENI. Trimming cost V 5 bases and J 7 bases; bases outside gene matches: 13. The CDR3 extends over 17 amino acids. Each sample had at least 6 million PBMCs isolated. V and J are TRBV18 and TRBJ2-1; TRBD2 agrees at 11 bases. Source material: blood. The receptor was isolated from a woman aged 30 to 39 in good health. DNA for the CDR3: TGTGCCAGCTCATCAAAAGTGACTAGCGGGAATAAGAATGAGCAGTTCTTC. It yields the protein CASSSKVTSGNKNEQFF.